Here is one TCR beta chain with its context. Its antigen has not been determined. The input lacks base qualities; no much larger clone sits a single base away. This sample is part of a study of yellow fever vaccine responses in identical twins (dated by TCRdb to 2017 to 2018). At the level of the whole study: In the study, vaccine-responding T cell clones were precisely tracked in identical twins.

Libraries were made using RT-PCR. The sequencer listed for this sample is Illumina HiSeq 2500. TCRdb passed the public sequencing reads through fastp at Q25 and MiXCR, retaining productive beta sequences. CDR3 protein duplicates are merged, each entry listing the most common genes and DNA. The sample table holds around 2,200 distinct CDR3 sequences, of which about 30% were seen once. The ten largest clones represent approximately 6.8% of the sample. CDR3 length: 12 amino acids, cysteine to phenylalanine. Solely the CDR3 DNA is kept, with 36 bases framed from the first base. In the germline V gene, CDR1 corresponds to SGHRS and CDR2 to YFSETQ. V is pared back by 4 bases and J by 10 bases, with 12 bases lying between the germline termini. The paper as a whole reports these results and caveats: The T cell response to vaccination in identical twins was reported by the authors to appear partly convergent and partly personalized.

The source is a woman aged 18-29 years who received the yellow fever vaccine. Donor details come from another sample of the same person, matched by shared clones. The sample consisted of T cells from blood (PBMCs), unsorted or a sorted subset (not recorded which), taken before or after yellow fever vaccination (not recorded which). The rearranged chain carries TRBV5-1 and TRBJ2-1, with the D gene too uncertain to name. The nucleotide sequence reads TGCGCCAGCAGCCTTACGGATCTCGAGCAGTTCTTC. This is translated as CASSLTDLEQFF. The CDR3, completed at both ends by the reference TRBV5-1 and TRBJ2-1 genes, gives the full variable domain KAGVTQTPRYLIKTRGQQVTLSCSPISGHRSVSWYQQTPGQGLQFLFEYFSETQRNKGNFPGRFSGRQFSNSRSEMNVSTLELGDSALYLCASSLTDLEQFFGPGTRLTVL.